Presented here are 27 T cell receptor beta chains from one specimen sequenced in a study of blood T cell repertoires in COVID-19. Profiling relied on immunoSEQ multiplex PCR, and the TCRdb table lists in-frame clones only, not all of them. Of approximately 170,000 clones listed, 85% were seen once; the top ten hold approximately 8.1%. Sequenced material: peripheral blood. The receptors were sampled from a woman older than 75 with COVID-19, enrolled during active disease.

The chain employs TRBV6-6 and TRBJ1-1; D gene unclear. The CDR3 spans 13 residues. From germline, CDR1 is MNHNY and CDR2 SVGAGI (reference sequence). The V end was cut by 5 bases, the J end by 1 base, with 8 bases between. The CDR3 coding sequence is TGTGCCAGCAGTGTGCTATGGAACACTGAAGCTTTCTTT. As protein: CASSVLWNTEAFF.

The CDR3 nucleotides are TGTGCCAGCAGCCCCCGCCCTAGCTCCTACAATGAGCAGTTCTTC. Its translation: CASSPRPSSYNEQFF. V and J are TRBV9 and TRBJ2-1; no clear D gene. The CDR3 spans 15 residues. Germline assignment: CDR1 SGDLS and CDR2 YYNGEE. Trimming stripped 4 bases from V and 0 bases from J, with 11 bases between.

CDR3 loop: CASSLTGPRDEQYF. The CDR3 region has the DNA TGTGCCAGCAGCCTCACCGGGCCCAGGGACGAGCAGTACTTC. V gene TRBV7-3 combines with J gene TRBJ2-7; TRBD1 is a possible D gene (5 bases). The germline gives CDR1 SGHTA, CDR2 FQGTGA. Trimming stripped 5 bases from V and 5 bases from J, with 16 bases between. The CDR3 consists of 14 residues.

V usage is TRBV9 and J usage is TRBJ2-2; the match to TRBD2 covers 11 bases. Per the germline V gene, CDR1 is SGDLS and CDR2 is YYNGEE. The CDR3 length is 17 residues. V dropped 4 bases and J dropped 4; count of bases not matched to a gene: 9. The CDR3 coding sequence is TGTGCCAGCAGCCCAGGGACTAGCGGAGGAGTCACCGGGGAGCTGTTTTTT. It codes for CASSPGTSGGVTGELFF.

This clone has only a few counts. The chain uses TRBV18 and TRBJ1-1; D unclear. Germline V gene lookup returns CDR1 KGHSH and CDR2 LQKENI. This CDR3 has 13 amino acids. Trimming removed 8 bases at V and 5 bases at J, with 15 bases between. DNA for the CDR3: TGTGCCAGCCGCACACAAGAGAGGACTGAAGCTTTCTTT. It translates to CASRTQERTEAFF.

The chain carries TRBV5-1 and TRBJ2-7; 8 bases fit TRBD1. The CDR3 length is 14 residues. The V and J ends lost 4 bases and 4 bases, in that order; junction bases with no gene match: 7. Germline loops: CDR1 SGHRS, CDR2 YFSETQ. Written as DNA, the CDR3 is TGCGCCAGCAGCCCACAGGGGGACAGATACGAGCAGTACTTC. Translated, it gives CASSPQGDRYEQYF.

The chain is built from TRBV2 and TRBJ2-7; a weak D match, TRBD2 (6 bases). Trimming removed 9 bases at V and 2 bases at J, with 20 bases between. The germline CDR1 and CDR2 sequences are SNHLY and FYNNEI. CDR3 length: 15 amino acids. The CDR3 loop is CAREWLACFTYEQYF. Written as DNA, the CDR3 is TGTGCCAGAGAATGGCTAGCGTGTTTTACCTACGAGCAGTACTTC.

The chain uses TRBV19 and TRBJ2-6, with 8 positions matching TRBD1. Germline V gives CDR1 LNHDA, CDR2 SQIVND (reference sequence). The CDR3 totals 18 residues. Trimming cost V 4 bases and J 0 bases; bases outside gene matches: 8. The DNA of the CDR3 is TGTGCCAGTAGTAAAGCCGGGACAGGCCTCTCTGGGGCCAACGTCCTGACTTTC. It is translated as CASSKAGTGLSGANVLTF.

The rearrangement joins TRBV7-8 to TRBJ1-1; D remains unclear. Germline V gene sequence: CDR1 SGHVS, CDR2 FQNEAQ. The V end lost 1 base, the J end lost 5 bases, and 11 bases lay between the germline ends. The CDR3 is made up of 14 amino acids. CDR3 in DNA: TGTGCCAGCAGCTTAGTAGGAGCGGGGACTGAAGCTTTCTTT. It translates to CASSLVGAGTEAFF.

This clone has a handful of counts. V is TRBV27 and J is TRBJ2-7; unclear D gene. V gave up 2 bases and J gave up 1 base, with 12 bases separating them. The CDR3 runs 15 residues. Looked up from germline, CDR1 is MNHEY and CDR2 is SMNVEV (reference sequence). The CDR3 coding sequence is TGTGCCAGCAGTTTAGATCGCGATAAGTCCTACGAGCAGTACTTC. Protein product: CASSLDRDKSYEQYF.

V is TRBV5-1 and J is TRBJ1-5, with TRBD1 matching over 8 bases. The length of the CDR3 is 16 residues. Germline V lookup: CDR1 SGHRS, CDR2 YFSETQ. J lost 2 bases, V lost 0 bases, and 4 bases had no gene match. The CDR3: CASSLGQGAGNQPQHF. The CDR3 DNA is TGCGCCAGCAGCTTGGGGCAGGGGGCAGGCAATCAGCCCCAGCATTTT. Full variable domain (missing parts from reference TRBV5-1 and TRBJ1-5): KAGVTQTPRYLIKTRGQQVTLSCSPISGHRSVSWYQQTPGQGLQFLFEYFSETQRNKGNFPGRFSGRQFSNSRSEMNVSTLELGDSALYLCASSLGQGAGNQPQHFGDGTRLSIL.

The gene calls are TRBV19 and TRBJ1-5; no clear D. The germline gives CDR1 LNHDA, CDR2 SQIVND (reference sequence). The CDR3 contains 16 residues. Between the trimmed V and J ends, which lost 3 bases and 6 bases, there was a span of 18 bases. The CDR3 region is CASSMRWGVVGQPQHF. The CDR3 bases are TGTGCCAGTAGTATGAGGTGGGGAGTCGTGGGTCAGCCCCAGCATTTT.

CDR3 loop: CASSERQGTYEQYF. The CDR3 coding sequence is TGTGCCAGCAGTGAAAGGCAGGGTACCTACGAGCAGTACTTC. The rearrangement joins TRBV6-1 to TRBJ2-7; the D gene is possibly TRBD1 (5 bases). In germline, CDR1 is MNHNS, CDR2 SASEGT. Trimming took 2 bases from V and 2 from J, leaving 10 bases between them. The CDR3 runs 14 residues.

A single count supports this clone. Mismatch with germline at one junction end may stem from a read error. The rearrangement uses TRBV19 and TRBJ1-1, with 8 bases matching TRBD1. CDR3 length equals 14 residues. Germline assignment: CDR1 LNHDA and CDR2 SQIVND (reference sequence). CDR3 in DNA: TGTGCCTGTAGGAGGCAGGGGGCCGCGGCTGAAGCTTTCTTT. It specifies CACRRQGAAAEAFF.

CDR3 bases: TGTGCCAGCAGCCAAGATCGGTCAAATGAGCAGTTCTTC. This encodes CASSQDRSNEQFF. This chain uses TRBV3-1 (or the pseudogene TRBV3-2) with TRBJ2-1, with unresolved D. V was trimmed by 0 bases and J by 7 bases, leaving 7 bases between them. The CDR3 is 13 amino acids. Germline lookup yields CDR1 LGHDT and CDR2 YNNKEL (reference sequence).

The rearrangement joins TRBV7-9 to TRBJ1-1, with TRBD1 matching over 8 bases. Germline CDR1 and CDR2: SEHNR and FQNEAQ (reference sequence). Losses at the gene ends were 4 bases for V and 1 base for J; bases not matched to a gene: 8. This CDR3 is 16 amino acids long. CDR3 residues: CASSSPTGVRNTEAFF. CDR3 DNA sequence: TGTGCCAGCAGCTCTCCGACAGGGGTGAGGAACACTGAAGCTTTCTTT.

The chain has TRBV6-5 and TRBJ2-1; TRBD1 matches at 8 bases. Trimming removed 5 bases from V and 9 bases from J; junction bases left unmatched: 3. CDR3 length equals 12 residues. CDR1 MNHEY and CDR2 SVGAGI come from the germline V gene. CDR3 sequence: CASSKQGVEQFF. The CDR3 DNA reads TGTGCCAGCAGTAAACAGGGGGTTGAGCAGTTCTTC.

This clone appeared once. The chain links TRBV5-4 to TRBJ2-3; D is perhaps TRBD2 (6 bases). The V and J ends lost 0 bases and 5 bases respectively, with 13 bases between them. CDR3 length equals 15 residues. Germline V gene sequence: CDR1 SGHNT, CDR2 YYREEE (reference sequence). The CDR3: CASSLAGRDGDTQYF. The CDR3 DNA reads TGTGCCAGCAGCTTGGCCGGGCGGGATGGAGATACGCAGTATTTT.

V usage is TRBV27 and J usage is TRBJ1-2; no definite D call. The CDR3 consists of 16 residues. Trimming removed 1 base from V and 0 bases from J, with 12 bases in between. Germline loops: CDR1 MNHEY, CDR2 SMNVEV (reference sequence). CDR3 in amino acids: CASSLLRPAANYGYTF. Written as DNA, the CDR3 is TGTGCCAGCAGTTTATTACGTCCCGCAGCTAACTATGGCTACACCTTC.

The chain uses TRBV7-9 and TRBJ1-5, with TRBD1 matching over 9 bases. Unmatched junction bases numbered 8, after V lost 5 bases and J lost 9 bases. This CDR3 spans 14 amino acids. Germline CDR1 SEHNR, CDR2 FQNEAQ (reference sequence). The CDR3, as DNA: TGTGCCAGCAGCAGGGACAGGGAGACGGGGCCCCAGCATTTT. This codes for CASSRDRETGPQHF.

The genes are TRBV4-1 and TRBJ2-3; 8 bases are shared with TRBD2. V shed 3 bases, J shed 4 bases, and the junction held 12 bases outside the gene matches. Germline V CDR1 and CDR2: MGHRA, YSYEKL. CDR3 size: 17 residues. CDR3 loop: CASSHPWVAGSSDTQYF. In DNA, the CDR3 is TGCGCCAGCAGCCATCCTTGGGTAGCGGGGTCTTCAGATACGCAGTATTTT.

The chain joins TRBV28 to TRBJ1-1; D is perhaps TRBD1 (6 bases). Trimming took off 7 bases at V and 3 bases at J, with 12 bases between the two ends. The CDR3 has 13 residues. CDR1 and CDR2 (germline): MDHEN, SYDVKM. The CDR3 is CASIRGIDTEAFF. The CDR3 DNA reads as TGTGCCAGCATTAGGGGGATAGACACTGAAGCTTTCTTT.

V is TRBV5-1 and J is TRBJ1-2, with unresolved D. The V gene's germline CDR1 is SGHRS and CDR2 YFSETQ. V was shortened by 0 bases and J by 3 bases, with 6 bases between the two germline ends. CDR3 length equals 13 residues. The chain's CDR3 is CASSLAPDYGYTF. The DNA for the CDR3 is TGCGCCAGCAGCTTGGCCCCAGACTATGGCTACACCTTC. The whole variable domain, remainder taken from reference TRBV5-1 and TRBJ1-2, is KAGVTQTPRYLIKTRGQQVTLSCSPISGHRSVSWYQQTPGQGLQFLFEYFSETQRNKGNFPGRFSGRQFSNSRSEMNVSTLELGDSALYLCASSLAPDYGYTFGSGTRLTVV.

Here the CDR3 reads CASRQTGMFQPQHF. The CDR3, as DNA: TGTGCCAGTAGACAAACAGGGATGTTTCAGCCCCAGCATTTT. This sequence joins TRBV19 and TRBJ1-5, with D possibly being TRBD1 (6 bases). Trimming pared 6 bases from V and 6 bases from J, leaving 15 bases between. The CDR3 contains 14 residues. The germline V gene encodes CDR1 LNHDA and CDR2 SQIVND (reference sequence).

V is TRBV5-8 and J is TRBJ1-1; weak D call: TRBD1 (6 bases). The CDR3 is 13 amino acids. The V gene lost 5 bases and the J gene lost 5 bases, with 13 bases spanning the gap. Germline loops: CDR1 SGHTS, CDR2 YDEGEE. This CDR3 reads CASRSGARTEAFF. The CDR3 region has the DNA TGTGCCAGCAGGTCAGGGGCAAGGACTGAAGCTTTCTTT.

The rearrangement uses TRBV7-9 and TRBJ1-2; 8 bases agree with TRBD1. From germline, CDR1 is SEHNR and CDR2 FQNEAQ (reference sequence). The CDR3 consists of 14 residues. With V trimmed by 5 bases and J by 8 bases, 10 bases remained unmatched. The CDR3 coding sequence is TGTGCCAGCAGCCCGGGACAGGACGTCCCCGGCTACACCTTC. Translating gives CASSPGQDVPGYTF.

This chain uses TRBV3-1 (or the pseudogene TRBV3-2) with TRBJ1-1; D might be TRBD1 (5 bases). The CDR3 extends over 14 amino acids. The germline V and J ends were trimmed by 5 bases and 4 bases, with 14 bases remaining between them. Germline-derived CDR1 and CDR2 are LGHDT and YNNKEL (reference sequence). The CDR3 sequence is CASSTTQGFTEAFF. Written as DNA, the CDR3 is TGTGCCAGCAGCACCACTCAGGGTTTCACTGAAGCTTTCTTT.